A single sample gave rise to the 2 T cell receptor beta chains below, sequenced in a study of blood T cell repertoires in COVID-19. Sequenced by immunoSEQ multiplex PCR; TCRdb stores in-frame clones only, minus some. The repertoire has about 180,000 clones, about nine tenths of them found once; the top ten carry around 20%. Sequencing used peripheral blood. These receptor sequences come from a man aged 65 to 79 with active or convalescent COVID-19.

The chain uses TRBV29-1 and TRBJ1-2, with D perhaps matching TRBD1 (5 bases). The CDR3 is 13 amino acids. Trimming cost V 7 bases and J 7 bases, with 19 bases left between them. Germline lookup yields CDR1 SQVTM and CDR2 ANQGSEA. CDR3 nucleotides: TGCAGCGGGCGGGACGACCCCGTTTTTGGCTACACCTTC. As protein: CSGRDDPVFGYTF.

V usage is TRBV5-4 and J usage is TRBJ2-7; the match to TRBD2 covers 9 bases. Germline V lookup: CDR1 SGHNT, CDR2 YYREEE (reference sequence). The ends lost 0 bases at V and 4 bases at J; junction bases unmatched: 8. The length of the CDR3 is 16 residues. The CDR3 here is CASSLVNSGGPYEQYF. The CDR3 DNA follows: TGTGCCAGCAGCTTGGTCAATAGCGGGGGACCTTACGAGCAGTACTTC.